This section outlines one T cell receptor (beta chain) sequence together with its context. Its target is unknown. Germline lookup yields CDR1 MDHEN and CDR2 SYDVKM. Trimming stripped 4 bases from V and 7 bases from J, with 16 bases between. This CDR3 comprises 14 residues. The sample originates from a study of Ad26.COV2.S vaccination and SARS-CoV-2 variants. Study at large: As a participant in COV1001, the donor was in the Ad26.COV2.S trial arm. Overall study findings and caveats: It was vaccine recipients, not placebo recipients, who had the higher spike-specific TCR breadth. Post-vaccination breadth of spike-specific CD8+ and CD4+ T cell responses was reportedly substantial.

Using immunoSEQ multiplex PCR, the repertoire was profiled, and TCRdb retains in-frame clones only, with some absent. In the table there are about 350,000 clones, about 86% of which are singletons. Sample treatment: around 19 received Ad26.COV2.S at low or high dose, single or two shots; about 5 received placebo; per-sample allocation not given. Vaccine and placebo recipients were sampled on day 63 after the first injection. The vaccine antigen was prefusion-stabilized Wuhan SARS-CoV-2 spike. The gene calls are TRBV28 and TRBJ1-2; no clear D gene. This TCR was recovered from a person aged 18-60 years who received the Ad26.COV2.S COVID-19 vaccine or a placebo. The sequencing here drew on peripheral blood, taken in a trial of Ad26.COV2.S vaccine versus placebo. CDR3 sequence (DNA): TGTGCCAGCAGTTCCCGATGGGCCCCCCCTGGCTACACCTTC. This sequence encodes CASSSRWAPPGYTF.